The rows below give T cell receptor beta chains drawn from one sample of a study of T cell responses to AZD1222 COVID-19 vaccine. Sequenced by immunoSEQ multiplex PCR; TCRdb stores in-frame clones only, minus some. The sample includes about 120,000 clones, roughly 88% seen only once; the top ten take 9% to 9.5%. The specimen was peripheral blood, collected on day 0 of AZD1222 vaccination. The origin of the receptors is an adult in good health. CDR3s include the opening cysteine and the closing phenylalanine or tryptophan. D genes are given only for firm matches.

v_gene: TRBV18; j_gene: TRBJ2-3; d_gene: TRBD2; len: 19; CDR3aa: CASSPPASGTWAVTDTQYF
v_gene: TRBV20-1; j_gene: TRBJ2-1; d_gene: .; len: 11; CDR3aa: CSARLYNEQFF
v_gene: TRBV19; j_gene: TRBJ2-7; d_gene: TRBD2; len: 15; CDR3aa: CASSTSSGFSYEQYF
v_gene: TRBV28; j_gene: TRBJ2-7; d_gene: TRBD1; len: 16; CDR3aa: CASTLFPGQGAYEQYF
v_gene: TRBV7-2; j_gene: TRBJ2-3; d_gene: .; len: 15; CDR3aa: CASSLERDPTDTQYF
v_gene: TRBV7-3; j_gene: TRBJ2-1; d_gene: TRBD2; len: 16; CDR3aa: CASSPQMSSGINEQFF
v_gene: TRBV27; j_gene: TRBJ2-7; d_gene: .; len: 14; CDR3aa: CASSTGTVFYEQYF
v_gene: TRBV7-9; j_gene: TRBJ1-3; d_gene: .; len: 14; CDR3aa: CASSLMGSGNTIYF
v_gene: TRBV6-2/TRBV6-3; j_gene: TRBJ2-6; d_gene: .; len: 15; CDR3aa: CASSYEAGGANVLTF
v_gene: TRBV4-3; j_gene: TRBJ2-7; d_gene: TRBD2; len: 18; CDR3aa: CASSQGERGLAETYEQYF
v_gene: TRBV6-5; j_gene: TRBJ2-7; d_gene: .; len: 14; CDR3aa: CASSYYSGSYEQYF
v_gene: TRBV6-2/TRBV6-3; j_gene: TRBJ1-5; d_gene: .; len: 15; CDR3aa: CASSSGRGFNQPQHF
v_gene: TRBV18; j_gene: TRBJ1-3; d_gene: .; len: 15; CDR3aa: CASSPRSQHGDTIYF
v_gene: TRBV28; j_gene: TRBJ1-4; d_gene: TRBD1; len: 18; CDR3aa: CASTPVHFRQGPNEKLFF
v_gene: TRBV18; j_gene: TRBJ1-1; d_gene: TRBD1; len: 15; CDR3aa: CASSLIGQGGTEAFF
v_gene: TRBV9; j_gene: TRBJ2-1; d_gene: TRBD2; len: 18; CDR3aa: CASSRTSGRADSYNEQFF